The clone carrying this TCR beta chain has only one observation. A read error may produce the germline difference seen at one junction end. The record originates from a study of cytomegalovirus exposure and HLA in healthy donors. Vbeta (60) and Jbeta (13) primers were used in the PCR. The table came from immunoSEQ multiplex PCR; TCRdb's copy has only in-frame clones and leaves some out. Seen here are roughly 180,000 clones, 85% observed once, and the top ten hold 1%. There are 15 residues in the CDR3. From germline, CDR1 is SGHRS and CDR2 YFSETQ. Material for sequencing was PBMCs. This TCR derives from a boy aged 2 to 10 in good health and CMV-seronegative. The V call is TRBV5-1, the J call TRBJ2-5, with a possible D match to TRBD2 (6 bases). This CDR3 is CASSFLSDYQGTQYF. The CDR3 nucleotides read TGCGCCAGCAGCTTTTTATCGGACTACCAAGGGACCCAGTACTTC.